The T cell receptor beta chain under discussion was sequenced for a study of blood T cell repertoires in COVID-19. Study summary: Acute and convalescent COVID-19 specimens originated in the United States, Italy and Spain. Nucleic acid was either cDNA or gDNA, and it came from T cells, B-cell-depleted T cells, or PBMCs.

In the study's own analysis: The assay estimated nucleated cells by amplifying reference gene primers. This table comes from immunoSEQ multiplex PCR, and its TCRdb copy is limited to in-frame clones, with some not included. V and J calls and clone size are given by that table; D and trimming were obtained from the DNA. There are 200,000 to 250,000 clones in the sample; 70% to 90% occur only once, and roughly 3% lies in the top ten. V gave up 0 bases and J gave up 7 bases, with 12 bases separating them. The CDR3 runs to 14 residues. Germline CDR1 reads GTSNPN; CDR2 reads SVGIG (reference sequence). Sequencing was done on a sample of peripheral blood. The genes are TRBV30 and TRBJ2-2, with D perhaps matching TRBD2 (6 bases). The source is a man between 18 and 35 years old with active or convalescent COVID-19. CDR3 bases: TGTGCCTGGAGTGTAAATGGCGGGGTCGGGGAGCTGTTTTTT. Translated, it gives CAWSVNGGVGELFF.